The clone carrying this TCR beta chain was detected ten times or more. Its specificity is unknown. This record belongs to a study of blood T cells in healthy people across ages. The sample providers were healthy Caucasian people from Russia, aged about 6 to 90. CDR1 and CDR2 (germline): SGHTA, FQGNSA. CDR3 length: 18 amino acids. Trimming removed 1 base from V and 8 bases from J; junction bases left unmatched: 11. PCR was performed a second time for 7 to 11 cycles using a sample-barcoded 5' primer and a J-beta primer mix. A 12-random-nucleotide template-switch adaptor tagged each cDNA molecule. One entry per CDR3 protein results from TCRdb running MiXCR on the 5' RACE reads. The sample yields about 650,000 distinct CDR3 sequences, 40% to 65% seen once. Study-wide points: There was a strong correlation between TCR beta diversity and naive T cell percentage.

The sample taken for sequencing was blood. The origin of this receptor is a woman older than 75 in good health. The rearrangement uses TRBV7-2 and TRBJ2-1, with 13 bases lining up with TRBD2. The CDR3 bases are TGTGCCAGCAGCTTAGTCCCCTCGACTAGCGGGAGGTATTATGAGCAGTTCTTC. Translation gives CASSLVPSTSGRYYEQFF. The full variable domain, rest sourced from reference TRBV7-2 and TRBJ2-1, is GAGVSQSPSNKVTEKGKDVELRCDPISGHTALYWYRQSLGQGLEFLIYFQGNSAPDKSGLPSDRFSAERTGGSVSTLTIQRTQQEDSAVYLCASSLVPSTSGRYYEQFFGPGTRLTVL.